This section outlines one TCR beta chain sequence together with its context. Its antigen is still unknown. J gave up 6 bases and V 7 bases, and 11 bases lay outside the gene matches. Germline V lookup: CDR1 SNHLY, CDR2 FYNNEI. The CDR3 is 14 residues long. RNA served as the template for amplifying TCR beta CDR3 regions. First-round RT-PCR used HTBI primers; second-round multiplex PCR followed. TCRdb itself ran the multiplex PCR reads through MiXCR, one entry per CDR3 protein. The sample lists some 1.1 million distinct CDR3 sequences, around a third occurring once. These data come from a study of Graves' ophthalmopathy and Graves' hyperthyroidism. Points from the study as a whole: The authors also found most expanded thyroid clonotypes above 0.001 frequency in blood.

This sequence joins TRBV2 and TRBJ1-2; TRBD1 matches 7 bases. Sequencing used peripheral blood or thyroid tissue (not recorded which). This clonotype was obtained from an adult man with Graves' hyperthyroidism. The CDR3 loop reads CASNLGQGGDGYTF. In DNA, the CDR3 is TGTGCCAGCAACTTGGGGCAGGGGGGCGATGGCTACACCTTC. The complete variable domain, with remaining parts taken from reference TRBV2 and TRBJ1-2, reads EPEVTQTPSHQVTQMGQEVILRCVPISNHLYFYWYRQILGQKVEFLVSFYNNEISEKSEIFDDQFSVERPDGSNFTLKIRSTKLEDSAMYFCASNLGQGGDGYTFGSGTRLTVV.